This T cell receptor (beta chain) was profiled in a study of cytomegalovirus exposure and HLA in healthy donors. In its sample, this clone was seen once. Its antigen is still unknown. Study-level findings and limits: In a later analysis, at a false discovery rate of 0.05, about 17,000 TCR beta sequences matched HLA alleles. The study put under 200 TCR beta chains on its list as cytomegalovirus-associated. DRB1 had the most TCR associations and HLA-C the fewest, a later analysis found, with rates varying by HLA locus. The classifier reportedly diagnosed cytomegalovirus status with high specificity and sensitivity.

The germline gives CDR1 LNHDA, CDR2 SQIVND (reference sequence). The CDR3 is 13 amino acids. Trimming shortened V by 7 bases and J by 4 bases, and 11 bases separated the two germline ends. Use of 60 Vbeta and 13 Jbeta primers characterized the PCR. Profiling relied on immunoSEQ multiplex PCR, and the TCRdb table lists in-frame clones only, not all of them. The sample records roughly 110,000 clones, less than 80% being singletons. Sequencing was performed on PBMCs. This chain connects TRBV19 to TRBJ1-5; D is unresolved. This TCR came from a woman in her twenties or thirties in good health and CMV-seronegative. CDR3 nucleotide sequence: TGTGCCAGTAAAGGTACAGTGAATCAGCCCCAGCATTTT. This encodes CASKGTVNQPQHF.